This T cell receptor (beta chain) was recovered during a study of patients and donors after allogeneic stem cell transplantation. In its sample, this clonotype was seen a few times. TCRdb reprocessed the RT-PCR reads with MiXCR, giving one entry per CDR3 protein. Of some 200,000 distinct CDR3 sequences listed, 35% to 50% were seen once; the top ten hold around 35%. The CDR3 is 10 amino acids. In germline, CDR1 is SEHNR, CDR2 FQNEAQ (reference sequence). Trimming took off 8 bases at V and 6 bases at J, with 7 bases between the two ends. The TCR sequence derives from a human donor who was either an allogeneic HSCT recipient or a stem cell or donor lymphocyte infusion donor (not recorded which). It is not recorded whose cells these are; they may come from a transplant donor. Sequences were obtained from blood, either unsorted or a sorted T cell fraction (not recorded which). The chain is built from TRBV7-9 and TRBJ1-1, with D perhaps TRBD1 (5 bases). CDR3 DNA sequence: TGTGCCAGCCTGGGGGCTGAAGCTTTCTTT. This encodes CASLGAEAFF.